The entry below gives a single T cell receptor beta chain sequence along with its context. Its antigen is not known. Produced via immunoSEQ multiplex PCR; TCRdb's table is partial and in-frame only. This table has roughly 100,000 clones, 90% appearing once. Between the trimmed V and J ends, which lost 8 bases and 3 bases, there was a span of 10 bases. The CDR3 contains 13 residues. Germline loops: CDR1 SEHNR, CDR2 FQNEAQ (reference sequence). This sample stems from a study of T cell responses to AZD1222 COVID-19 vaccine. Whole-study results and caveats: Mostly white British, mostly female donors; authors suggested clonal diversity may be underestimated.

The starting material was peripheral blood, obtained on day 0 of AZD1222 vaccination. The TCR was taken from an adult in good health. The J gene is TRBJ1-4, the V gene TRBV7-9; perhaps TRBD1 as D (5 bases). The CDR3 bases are TGTGCCAGCGCCCCGGGGCCTAATGAAAAACTGTTTTTT. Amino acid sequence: CASAPGPNEKLFF.